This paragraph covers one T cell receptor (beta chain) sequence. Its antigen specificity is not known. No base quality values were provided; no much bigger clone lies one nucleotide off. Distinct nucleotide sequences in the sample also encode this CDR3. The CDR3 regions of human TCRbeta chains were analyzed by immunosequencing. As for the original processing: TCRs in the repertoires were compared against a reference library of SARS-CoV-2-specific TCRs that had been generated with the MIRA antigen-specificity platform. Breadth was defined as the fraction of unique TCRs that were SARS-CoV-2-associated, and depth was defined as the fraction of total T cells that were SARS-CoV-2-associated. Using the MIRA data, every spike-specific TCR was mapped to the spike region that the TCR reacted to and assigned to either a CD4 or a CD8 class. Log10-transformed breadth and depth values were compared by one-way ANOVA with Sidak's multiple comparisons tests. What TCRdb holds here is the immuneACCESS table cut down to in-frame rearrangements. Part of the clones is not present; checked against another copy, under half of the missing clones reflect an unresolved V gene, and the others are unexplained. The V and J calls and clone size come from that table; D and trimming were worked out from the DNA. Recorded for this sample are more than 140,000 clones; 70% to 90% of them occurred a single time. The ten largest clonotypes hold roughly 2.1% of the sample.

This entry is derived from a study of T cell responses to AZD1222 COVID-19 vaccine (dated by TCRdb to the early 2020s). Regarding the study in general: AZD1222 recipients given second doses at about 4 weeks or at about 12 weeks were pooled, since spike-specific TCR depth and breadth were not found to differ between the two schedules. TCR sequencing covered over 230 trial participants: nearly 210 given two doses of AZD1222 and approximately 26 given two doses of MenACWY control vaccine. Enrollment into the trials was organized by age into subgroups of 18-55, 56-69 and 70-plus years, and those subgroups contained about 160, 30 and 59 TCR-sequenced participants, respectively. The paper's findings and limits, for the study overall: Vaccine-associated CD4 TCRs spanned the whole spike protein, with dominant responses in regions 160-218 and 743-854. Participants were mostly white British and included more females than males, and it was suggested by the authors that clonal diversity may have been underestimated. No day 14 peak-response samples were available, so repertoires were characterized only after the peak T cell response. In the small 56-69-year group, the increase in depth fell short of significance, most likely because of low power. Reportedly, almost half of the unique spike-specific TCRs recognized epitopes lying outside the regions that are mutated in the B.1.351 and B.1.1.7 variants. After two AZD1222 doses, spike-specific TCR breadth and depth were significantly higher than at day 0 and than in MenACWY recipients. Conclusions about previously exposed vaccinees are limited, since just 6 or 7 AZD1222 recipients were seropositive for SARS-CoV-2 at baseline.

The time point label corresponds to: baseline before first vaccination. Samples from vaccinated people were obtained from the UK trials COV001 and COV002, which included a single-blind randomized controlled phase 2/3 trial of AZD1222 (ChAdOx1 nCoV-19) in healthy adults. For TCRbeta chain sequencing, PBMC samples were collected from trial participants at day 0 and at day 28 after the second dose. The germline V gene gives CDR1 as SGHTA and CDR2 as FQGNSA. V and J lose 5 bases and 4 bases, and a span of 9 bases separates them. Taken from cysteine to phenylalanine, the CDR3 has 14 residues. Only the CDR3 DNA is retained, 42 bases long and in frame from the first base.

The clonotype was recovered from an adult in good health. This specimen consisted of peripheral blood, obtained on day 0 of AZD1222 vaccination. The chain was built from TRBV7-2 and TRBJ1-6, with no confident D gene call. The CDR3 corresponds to CASSLGPYNSPLHF. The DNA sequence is TGTGCCAGCAGCCTCGGGCCATATAATTCACCCCTCCACTTT.